This is a list of T cell receptor beta chains from one sample in a study of T cell repertoires in cytomegalovirus infection. One entry per CDR3 protein, called by TCRdb with MiXCR from the reads. The data hold under 300,000 distinct CDR3 sequences, with over 15% observed a single time. Material: CD8+ T cells from PBMCs. The origin of the receptors is a human donor in good health (CMV status not recorded). Some clones in this sample may be carry-over from other donors' samples. CDR3s include the opening cysteine and the closing phenylalanine or tryptophan. A D gene is named only where the DNA matches it firmly. The listing skips clone size in some rows; elsewhere it reads once, few, many or a size class.

CDR3nt	CDR3aa	abundance	v_gene	d_gene	j_gene
TGTGCCACCGGGGAGCTAAACACTGAAGCTTTCTTT	CATGELNTEAFF	few	TRBV5-6	-	TRBJ1-1
TGTGCCAGTAGTTCCTTCGCGGCGGCAGGACTATTTGGGGATGAAGCTTTCTTT	CASSSFAAAGLFGDEAFF	many	TRBV19	-	TRBJ1-1
TGCAGCGTTGAAGATCCGGACAGGAAATCCTACAATGAGCAGTTCTTC	CSVEDPDRKSYNEQFF	-	TRBV29-1	TRBD1	TRBJ2-1
TGTGCCAGCAGTCTCGGACAGGGTCAGCCCGAGCAGTACTTC	CASSLGQGQPEQYF	few	TRBV6-6	TRBD1	TRBJ2-7
TGTGCCAGCAGCTTAACAAGGAGAGGGACAGGAAGCTTGTACACCGGGGAGCTGTTTTTT	CASSLTRRGTGSLYTGELFF	many	TRBV7-2	TRBD1	TRBJ2-2
TGCGCCAGCAGCATCTGGACAGGAGTTGACACTGAAGCTTTCTTT	CASSIWTGVDTEAFF	few	TRBV5-1	TRBD1	TRBJ1-1
TGCGCCAGCAGCTCAGAAAGCAGGGGTAGCGAGCAGTACTTC	CASSSESRGSEQYF	-	TRBV5-1	-	TRBJ2-7
TGTGCCATCAGTGAGTCCAGCTCCCAAGAGACCCAGTACTTC	CAISESSSQETQYF	few	TRBV10-3	-	TRBJ2-5
TGTGCCAGCAGACAAGTACTAGAGGAGCTGTTTTTT	CASRQVLEELFF	many	TRBV7-2	-	TRBJ2-2
TGTGCCAGCAGCCCCTCTGGAGTCGGTAATGAAAAACTGTTTTTT	CASSPSGVGNEKLFF	many	TRBV7-9	-	TRBJ1-4
TGTGCCAGTAGTATGCAGGGGGTGGGTGATCAGCCCCAGCATTTT	CASSMQGVGDQPQHF	-	TRBV19	TRBD1	TRBJ1-5
TGTGCCAGCAGCCTGGGAACAGGACTAGCGACCGATACGCAGTATTTT	CASSLGTGLATDTQYF	-	TRBV5-6	TRBD2	TRBJ2-3
TGTGCCAGCAGTTTAATTGGGGGAAGGGCATACAATGAGCAGTTCTTC	CASSLIGGRAYNEQFF	-	TRBV27	-	TRBJ2-1
TGCAGCGTTGTTGGGGGGCCAGACTCCTACGAGCAGTACTTC	CSVVGGPDSYEQYF	-	TRBV29-1	-	TRBJ2-7
TGTGCCAGCAGTTTCCCCGGGACGGCCCAAGAGACCCAGTACTTC	CASSFPGTAQETQYF	few	TRBV28	-	TRBJ2-5
TGTGCCAGCAGCTCCACTTGGGCAGGACTGAGCTCTGGGGCCAACGTCCTGACTTTC	CASSSTWAGLSSGANVLTF	many	TRBV7-9	-	TRBJ2-6
TGTGCCAGCAGTTGGACGGATAGCAATCAGCCCCAGCATTTT	CASSWTDSNQPQHF	many	TRBV12-3/TRBV12-4	-	TRBJ1-5
TGTGCCAGTAGTAACATAATAGGGATGGAGGGCACTGAAGCTTTCTTT	CASSNIIGMEGTEAFF	few	TRBV19	-	TRBJ1-1
TGTGCCAGCAGTCTGGGGACTAGCGGGGTCGATACGCAGTATTTT	CASSLGTSGVDTQYF	-	TRBV12-3/TRBV12-4	TRBD2	TRBJ2-3
TGCGCCAGCAGCCAGGGTATAGGAGGAAACACTGAAGCTTTCTTT	CASSQGIGGNTEAFF	many	TRBV4-1	-	TRBJ1-1